Sequencing of this TCR beta chain was carried out in a study of Ad26.COV2.S vaccination and SARS-CoV-2 variants. Looking at the study overall: Enrollment placed the donor in the COV1001 Ad26.COV2.S trial arm. Ad26.COV2.S shots went into the muscle once or twice, 56 days apart.

The sample's treatment: roughly 20 received Ad26.COV2.S at low or high dose, single or two shots; a few received placebo; per-sample allocation not given. The samples were gathered on day 63 after the first injection of vaccine or placebo. CDR1 is SGHDT and CDR2 is YYEEEE in the germline V gene. There are 13 residues in the CDR3. The germline V and J ends were trimmed by 4 bases and 3 bases, with 10 bases remaining between them. Data came from immunoSEQ multiplex PCR; TCRdb stores just in-frame clones and leaves some out. The sample lists just under 250,000 clones; around nine tenths were seen once. This chain connects TRBV5-6 to TRBJ1-1; D remains unclear. This receptor was identified in a person between 18 and 59 years old who received the Ad26.COV2.S COVID-19 vaccine or a placebo. Sequenced here: peripheral blood, sampled in a trial of Ad26.COV2.S vaccine versus placebo. CDR3 loop: CASSTPRDTEAFF. The CDR3 DNA sequence: TGTGCCAGCAGCACCCCGAGGGACACTGAAGCTTTCTTT.